These 11 T cell receptor beta chains were sequenced from one sample in a study of long-term antiretroviral therapy in people with HIV. The authors ran the immunoSEQ assay, v3.0, at survey level. Profiled with immunoSEQ multiplex PCR; TCRdb holds only in-frame clones, not every one. The sample records 25,000 to 30,000 clones, 82% being singletons. This specimen was unsorted PBMCs, taken 1.1 years before starting antiretroviral therapy. Receptor source: a woman aged 25 to 39 with HIV.

This clone was seen a few times. This chain uses TRBV28 with TRBJ2-2; 8 bases map to TRBD1. The ends lost 5 bases at V and 0 bases at J; junction bases unmatched: 8. CDR1 MDHEN and CDR2 SYDVKM come from the germline V gene. The CDR3 is made up of 17 amino acids. Here the CDR3 DNA reads TGTGCCAGCAGTGCCATGGACAGGGCCGCGAACACCGGGGAGCTGTTTTTT. Encoded protein: CASSAMDRAANTGELFF. Full variable domain (rest looked up from reference TRBV28 and TRBJ2-2): DVKVTQSSRYLVKRTGEKVFLECVQDMDHENMFWYRQDPGLGLRLIYFSYDVKMKEKGDIPEGYSVSREKKERFSLILESASTNQTSMYLCASSAMDRAANTGELFFGEGSRLTVL.

A few counts support this clone. The same CDR3 can be traced to other DNA sequences in this sample. The rearrangement uses TRBV30 and TRBJ1-3; D possibly corresponds to TRBD1 (5 bases). CDR1 is GTSNPN, CDR2 SVGIG, per germline (reference sequence). The CDR3 consists of 15 residues. Trimming pared 0 bases from V and 2 bases from J, leaving 11 bases between. The chain's CDR3 is CAWSVPGHPGNTIYF. For the CDR3, the DNA is TGTGCCTGGAGTGTACCCGGACACCCTGGAAACACCATATATTTT.

V gene TRBV5-8 combines with J gene TRBJ2-1; D ambiguous. Trimming removed 0 bases from V and 3 bases from J, with 7 bases in between. The CDR3 is 14 amino acids. Germline CDR1 SGHTS, CDR2 YDEGEE. In nucleotides, the CDR3 is TGTGCCAGCAGCTTGGTAGGGAACTACAATGAGCAGTTCTTC. As protein: CASSLVGNYNEQFF.

The chain couples TRBV6-1 to TRBJ2-3; D not certain. The CDR3 totals 14 residues. CDR1 is MNHNS, CDR2 SASEGT, per germline. V was clipped by 6 bases and J by 6 bases, with 16 bases between them. CDR3 residues: CASSGRGYGDTQYF. DNA of the CDR3: TGTGCCAGCAGCGGACGAGGCTATGGGGATACGCAGTATTTT.

The chain joins TRBV5-5 to TRBJ1-2, with a tentative D call TRBD1 (6 bases). The CDR3 is 20 residues long. CDR1 is SGHKS, CDR2 YYEKEE, per germline (reference sequence). V lost 6 bases, J lost 2 bases, and 32 bases lay in between. CDR3 nucleotides: TGTGCCAGCAAACGATCTGGATTCTATTCGGCAGGGGCTCCAAACTATGGCTACACCTTC. As protein: CASKRSGFYSAGAPNYGYTF.

The chain has TRBV11-2 and TRBJ2-5, with 9 bases fitting TRBD1. Per germline, CDR1 SGHAT and CDR2 FQNNGV. The CDR3 is made up of 13 amino acids. Trimming took 5 bases from V and 5 from J; bases not matched to a gene: 3. The CDR3 region is CASSRGQGETQYF. CDR3 in DNA: TGTGCCAGCAGCCGGGGACAGGGTGAGACCCAGTACTTC.

The chain is built from TRBV4-2 and TRBJ1-1, with D possibly being TRBD1 (6 bases). Trimming removed 1 base at V and 3 bases at J, with 6 bases between. Germline V CDR1 and CDR2: LGHNA, YNFKEQ. This CDR3 has 13 amino acids. The CDR3: CASSQGGHTEAFF. DNA of the CDR3: TGTGCCAGCAGCCAAGGGGGGCACACTGAAGCTTTCTTT.

The rearrangement joins TRBV6-6 to TRBJ2-3; TRBD1 matches at 9 bases. The CDR3 consists of 14 residues. The J segment lost 8 bases and the V segment lost 7 bases, leaving 10 bases of the junction unmatched. Germline lookup yields CDR1 MNHNY and CDR2 SVGAGI (reference sequence). As DNA, the CDR3 is TGTGCCAGCACCTCACAGGGGGCTGGTAGTACGCAGTATTTT. Its protein is CASTSQGAGSTQYF.

The V gene is TRBV30, the J gene TRBJ1-5; the D gene is possibly TRBD1 (5 bases). The CDR3 totals 18 residues. Germline V gene data show CDR1 as GTSNPN and CDR2 as SVGIG (reference sequence). With 0 bases removed from V and 0 bases from J, the gap between germline ends came to 18 bases. In DNA form, the CDR3 reads TGTGCCTGGAGTGTCGGCAGGGACCACCAATATAGCAATCAGCCCCAGCATTTT. This sequence encodes CAWSVGRDHQYSNQPQHF. Using reference TRBV30 and TRBJ1-5 for the parts outside the CDR3, the full variable domain is SQTIHQWPATLVQPVGSPLSLECTVEGTSNPNLYWYRQAAGRGLQLLFYSVGIGQISSEVPQNLSASRPQDRQFILSSKKLLLSDSGFYLCAWSVGRDHQYSNQPQHFGDGTRLSIL.

The rearrangement uses TRBV19 and TRBJ2-7; the D gene is possibly TRBD2 (6 bases). This CDR3 contains 13 residues. The V gene lost 3 bases and the J gene lost 5 bases, with 11 bases spanning the gap. Germline values: CDR1 LNHDA, CDR2 SQIVND (reference sequence). CDR3 in DNA: TGTGCCAGTAGTATCGATTCGGGGGACGAGCAGTACTTC. This translates into CASSIDSGDEQYF.

The chain combines TRBV18 with TRBJ1-3; possible D gene TRBD1, 5 bases. Trimming cost V 1 base and J 0 bases, with 13 bases left between them. The CDR3 extends over 17 amino acids. Germline V gene sequence: CDR1 KGHSH, CDR2 LQKENI. CDR3 sequence reads: CASSPLKTDISGNTIYF. The DNA for the CDR3 is TGTGCCAGCTCACCACTTAAGACAGACATCTCTGGAAACACCATATATTTT.